This entry features one T cell receptor (beta chain) sequence. Its target antigen remains unknown. No base quality values were provided; no much bigger clone lies one nucleotide off. This specimen comes from a study of blood T cell repertoires in COVID-19 (dated by TCRdb to the early 2020s). Regarding the research as a whole: Samples covering the acute and convalescent phases of COVID-19 were provided by collaborators in the United States, Italy and Spain. The samples were drawn from the first 160 participants of the ongoing ImmuneRACE study and from roughly 1,300 subjects provided by 6 global collaborators. A de-identified subject ID, COVID-19 status, age in years and sex were almost always included in the sample metadata. Subjects who had been exposed to COVID-19, were actively infected with it, or had recovered from it provided the deeply sampled blood TCRbeta repertoires that made up the dataset. HLA class I and class II types, where available, came from metadata supplied by the sample provider rather than from assay-based typing. The prospective study material was composed of cDNA or gDNA derived from T cells, B-cell-depleted T cells, or PBMCs. The repertoires were released in a freely available public database meant as a resource for research on the immune response to SARS-CoV-2. What the study reported, not specific to this receptor: The quantity of clinical and demographic metadata differed by source and by participant and was supplied without curation.

Whole blood was collected in K2EDTA tubes by collaborating institutions according to the institutions' own protocols. For TCRbeta analysis, collaborators shipped samples in one of three forms: frozen whole blood, isolated PBMCs, or DNA extracted from either of those sample types. TCRbeta CDR3 regions were amplified from genomic DNA using the immunoSEQ Assay, a bias-controlled multiplex PCR. Under the source paper's analysis protocol: Within the assay, amplification of reference gene primers was used to estimate how many nucleated cells each sample contained. To quantify the absolute abundance of each unique TCRbeta CDR3 rearrangement, sequence reads were collapsed and filtered. Productive Simpson clonality was computed per sample as the square root of Simpson's diversity index over productive rearrangements. The immuneACCESS repertoire file appears here via TCRdb, limited to in-frame rearrangements. These files lack a portion of the clones; in checked studies, under half of the deficit traces to unresolved V genes, and the cause of the others is not known. V and J calls and clone size come straight from that table; D and trimming were deduced from the DNA. The sample table holds around 210,000 clones, of which around three quarters were seen once. The top ten hold 5.5% of the sample.

Reading the germline V gene gives CDR1 SGHRS and CDR2 YFSETQ. The CDR3 runs 15 residues from the cysteine to the phenylalanine. The entry retains the CDR3 DNA only, 45 bases that are in frame from base 1. V drops 6 bases and J drops 1 base, leaving 16 bases in between. The TCR comes from a woman between 65 and 79 years old with acute or convalescent COVID-19. The rearrangement combines TRBV5-1 with TRBJ1-1, with the D segment identity uncertain. Sequencing was performed on peripheral blood. The CDR3 in this case is CASNGGDSQNTEAFF. The nucleotides are TGCGCCAGCAACGGAGGCGACTCCCAGAACACTGAAGCTTTCTTT.